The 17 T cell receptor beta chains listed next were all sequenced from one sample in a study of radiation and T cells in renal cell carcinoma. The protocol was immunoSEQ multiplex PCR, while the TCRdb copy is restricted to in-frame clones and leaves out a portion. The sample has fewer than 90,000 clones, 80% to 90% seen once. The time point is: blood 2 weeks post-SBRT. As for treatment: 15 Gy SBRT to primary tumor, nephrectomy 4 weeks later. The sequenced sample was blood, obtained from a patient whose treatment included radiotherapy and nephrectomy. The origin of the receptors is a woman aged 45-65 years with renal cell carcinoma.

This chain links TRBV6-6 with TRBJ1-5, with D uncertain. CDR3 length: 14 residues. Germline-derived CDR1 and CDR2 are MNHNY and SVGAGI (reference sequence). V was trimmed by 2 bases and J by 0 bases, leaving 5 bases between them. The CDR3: CASSYGDSNQPQHF. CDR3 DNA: TGTGCCAGCAGTTACGGAGATAGCAATCAGCCCCAGCATTTT.

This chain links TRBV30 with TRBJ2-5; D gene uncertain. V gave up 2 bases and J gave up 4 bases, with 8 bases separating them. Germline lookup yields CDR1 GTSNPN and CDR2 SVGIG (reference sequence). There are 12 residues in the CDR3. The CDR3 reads CAWSIQTETQYF. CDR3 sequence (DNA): TGTGCCTGGAGTATTCAGACAGAGACCCAGTACTTC.

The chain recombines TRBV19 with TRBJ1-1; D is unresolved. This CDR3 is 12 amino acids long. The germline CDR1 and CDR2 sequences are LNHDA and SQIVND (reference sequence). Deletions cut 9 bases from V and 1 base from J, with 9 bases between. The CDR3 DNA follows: TGTGCCAGCGGGCGAGGGAACACTGAAGCTTTCTTT. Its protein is CASGRGNTEAFF.

The chain's CDR3 is CASSLWSQGADTQYF. Written as DNA, the CDR3 is TGTGCCAGCAGCTTATGGTCCCAGGGTGCAGATACGCAGTATTTT. The V call is TRBV7-2, the J call TRBJ2-3, with a possible D match to TRBD1 (5 bases). This CDR3 contains 15 residues. V gave up 2 bases and J gave up 4 bases, with 13 bases separating them. Germline V CDR1 and CDR2: SGHTA, FQGNSA.

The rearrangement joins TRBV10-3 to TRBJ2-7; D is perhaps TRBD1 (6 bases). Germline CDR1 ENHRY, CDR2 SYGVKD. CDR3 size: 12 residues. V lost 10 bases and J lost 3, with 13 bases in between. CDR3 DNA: TGTGCCACAGGGACATCTCACTACGAGCAGTACTTC. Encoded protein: CATGTSHYEQYF.

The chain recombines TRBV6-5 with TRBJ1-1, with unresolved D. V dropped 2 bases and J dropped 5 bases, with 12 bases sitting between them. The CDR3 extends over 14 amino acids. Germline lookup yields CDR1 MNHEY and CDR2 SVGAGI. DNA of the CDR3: TGTGCCAGCAGTTACCAGCGATATTGGACTGAAGCTTTCTTT. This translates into CASSYQRYWTEAFF.

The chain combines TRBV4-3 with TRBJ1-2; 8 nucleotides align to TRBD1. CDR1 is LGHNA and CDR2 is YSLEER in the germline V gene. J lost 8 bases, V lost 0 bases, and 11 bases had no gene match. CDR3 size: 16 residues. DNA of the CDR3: TGCGCCAGCAGCCAAGAAGGGCAGGGGGCGAGGTGGGGCTACACCTTC. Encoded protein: CASSQEGQGARWGYTF.

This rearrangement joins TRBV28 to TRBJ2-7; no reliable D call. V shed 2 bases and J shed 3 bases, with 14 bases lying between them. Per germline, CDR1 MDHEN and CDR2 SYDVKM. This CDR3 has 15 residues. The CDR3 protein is CASSLVEGYRYEQYF. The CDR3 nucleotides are TGTGCCAGCAGTTTAGTGGAAGGGTATCGCTACGAGCAGTACTTC. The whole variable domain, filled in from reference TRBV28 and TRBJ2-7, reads DVKVTQSSRYLVKRTGEKVFLECVQDMDHENMFWYRQDPGLGLRLIYFSYDVKMKEKGDIPEGYSVSREKKERFSLILESASTNQTSMYLCASSLVEGYRYEQYFGPGTRLTVT.

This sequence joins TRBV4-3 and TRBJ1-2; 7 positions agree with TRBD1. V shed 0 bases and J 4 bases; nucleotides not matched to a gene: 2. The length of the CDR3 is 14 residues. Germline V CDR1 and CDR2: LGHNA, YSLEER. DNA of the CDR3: TGCGCCAGCAGCCAAGAGGGACAGATCTATGGCTACACCTTC. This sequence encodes CASSQEGQIYGYTF.

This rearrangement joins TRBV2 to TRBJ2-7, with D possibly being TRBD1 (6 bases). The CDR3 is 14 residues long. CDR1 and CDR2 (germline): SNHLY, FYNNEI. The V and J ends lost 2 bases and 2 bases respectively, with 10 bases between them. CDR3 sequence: CASSEQRGTYEQYF. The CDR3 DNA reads TGTGCCAGCAGTGAACAGAGGGGGACCTACGAGCAGTACTTC.

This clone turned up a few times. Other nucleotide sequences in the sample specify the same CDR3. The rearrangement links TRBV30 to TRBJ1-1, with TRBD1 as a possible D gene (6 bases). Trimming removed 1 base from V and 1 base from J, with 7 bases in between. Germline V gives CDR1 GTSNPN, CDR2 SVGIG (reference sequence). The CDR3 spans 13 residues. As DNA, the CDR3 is TGTGCCTGGAGTGGACAGGCGAACACTGAAGCTTTCTTT. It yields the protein CAWSGQANTEAFF.

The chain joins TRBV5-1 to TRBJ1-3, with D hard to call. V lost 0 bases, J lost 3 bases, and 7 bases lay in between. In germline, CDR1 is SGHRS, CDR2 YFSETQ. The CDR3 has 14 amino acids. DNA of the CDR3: TGCGCCAGCAGCTTGGATACCAATGGAAACACCATATATTTT. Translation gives CASSLDTNGNTIYF.

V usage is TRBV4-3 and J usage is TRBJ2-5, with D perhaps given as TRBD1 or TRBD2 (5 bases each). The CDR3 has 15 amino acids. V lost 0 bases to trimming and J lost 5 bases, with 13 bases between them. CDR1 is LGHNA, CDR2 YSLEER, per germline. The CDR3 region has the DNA TGCGCCAGCAGCCAAGATTGGGGGATTGGGGAGACCCAGTACTTC. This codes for CASSQDWGIGETQYF.

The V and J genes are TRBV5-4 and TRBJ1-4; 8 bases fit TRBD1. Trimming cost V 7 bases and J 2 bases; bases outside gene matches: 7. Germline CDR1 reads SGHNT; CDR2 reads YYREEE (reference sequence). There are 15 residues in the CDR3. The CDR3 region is CASPDRVTTNEKLFF. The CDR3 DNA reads TGTGCCAGCCCGGACAGGGTAACGACTAATGAAAAACTGTTTTTT.

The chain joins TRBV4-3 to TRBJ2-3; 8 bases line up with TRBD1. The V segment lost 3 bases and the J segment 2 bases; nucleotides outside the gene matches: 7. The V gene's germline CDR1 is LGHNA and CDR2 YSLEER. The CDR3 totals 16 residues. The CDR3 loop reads CASSHSRGLDTDTQYF. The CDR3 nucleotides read TGCGCCAGCAGCCATAGCAGGGGGCTTGACACAGATACGCAGTATTTT.

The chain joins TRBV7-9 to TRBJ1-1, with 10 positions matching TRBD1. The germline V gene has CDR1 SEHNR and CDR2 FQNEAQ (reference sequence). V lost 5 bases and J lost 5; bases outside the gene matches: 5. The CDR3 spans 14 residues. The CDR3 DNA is TGTGCCAGCAGCCAGACAGGGGGCGGTACTGAAGCTTTCTTT. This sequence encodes CASSQTGGGTEAFF. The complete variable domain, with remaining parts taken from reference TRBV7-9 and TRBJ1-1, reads DTGVSQNPRHKITKRGQNVTFRCDPISEHNRLYWYRQTLGQGPEFLTYFQNEAQLEKSRLLSDRFSAERPKGSFSTLEIQRTEQGDSAMYLCASSQTGGGTEAFFGQGTRLTVV.

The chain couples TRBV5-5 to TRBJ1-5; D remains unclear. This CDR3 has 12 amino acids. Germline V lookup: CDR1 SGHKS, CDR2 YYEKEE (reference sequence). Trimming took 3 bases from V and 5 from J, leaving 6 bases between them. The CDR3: CASSSLDQPQHF. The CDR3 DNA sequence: TGTGCCAGCAGCTCGCTCGATCAGCCCCAGCATTTT.